Listed here are 18 T cell receptor beta chains from one sample, sequenced in a study of cytomegalovirus exposure and HLA in healthy donors. The study ran its PCR with 60 Vbeta and 13 Jbeta primers. TCRdb's table, derived via immunoSEQ multiplex PCR, lists solely in-frame clones and lacks some. The sample has approximately 100,000 clones. Sequenced input: PBMCs. The receptors derive from a man between 50 and 59 years old in good health and CMV-seropositive.

The chain links TRBV7-9 to TRBJ2-2; 8 bases agree with TRBD1. The junction had 6 bases not matched to a gene; V was cut back by 5 bases and J by 7 bases. CDR3 length equals 14 residues. Per the germline V gene, CDR1 is SEHNR and CDR2 is FQNEAQ (reference sequence). The CDR3 DNA sequence: TGTGCCAGCAGCGGGACAGGCCCTCTCGGGGAGCTGTTTTTT. Protein product: CASSGTGPLGELFF.

The chain links TRBV5-1 to TRBJ2-4; 8 bases agree with TRBD2. This CDR3 region has 15 residues. The germline V gene encodes CDR1 SGHRS and CDR2 YFSETQ. J was trimmed by 5 bases and V by 1 base; bases with no gene match: 5. The CDR3 protein is CASSLTGRAENIQYF. CDR3 DNA sequence: TGCGCCAGCAGCTTGACCGGGAGGGCCGAAAACATTCAGTACTTC.

V gene TRBV28 combines with J gene TRBJ1-1, with 7 bases identical to TRBD1. The CDR3 runs to 16 residues. After removal of 2 bases from V and 0 bases from J, the junction contained 6 bases not matched to a gene. CDR1 and CDR2 (germline): MDHEN, SYDVKM. The CDR3 spells CASSLHRQGMNTEAFF. CDR3 nucleotide sequence: TGTGCCAGCAGTTTACACCGACAGGGAATGAACACTGAAGCTTTCTTT.

The chain joins TRBV6-5 to TRBJ2-1; 8 nucleotides match TRBD1. The CDR3 totals 15 residues. Germline CDR1 MNHEY, CDR2 SVGAGI. The V segment lost 3 bases and the J segment 8 bases; nucleotides outside the gene matches: 9. The CDR3 protein is CASSYVGRGPHEQFF. The CDR3 nucleotides read TGTGCCAGCAGTTATGTCGGCAGGGGGCCCCATGAGCAGTTCTTC.

This rearrangement joins TRBV9 to TRBJ1-1, with 7 bases fitting TRBD1. Unmatched junction bases numbered 14, after V lost 4 bases and J lost 5 bases. CDR1 is SGDLS, CDR2 YYNGEE, per germline. The CDR3 is 16 amino acids. CDR3 sequence reads: CASSPLWRGRGTEAFF. The CDR3 DNA follows: TGTGCCAGCAGCCCCCTATGGAGGGGGCGCGGGACTGAAGCTTTCTTT.

The chain employs TRBV9 and TRBJ2-3; TRBD2 matches 11 bases. From germline, CDR1 is SGDLS and CDR2 YYNGEE. Germline trimming cut 0 bases from V and 5 bases from J; bases unmatched to any gene: 5. This CDR3 region has 16 residues. CDR3 protein: CASSVGGSGRVDTQYF. CDR3 DNA sequence: TGTGCCAGCAGCGTAGGTGGTAGCGGGAGGGTAGATACGCAGTATTTT.

V usage is TRBV19 and J usage is TRBJ1-5; possibly TRBD1 for D (6 bases). This CDR3 region has 15 residues. The germline V gene has CDR1 LNHDA and CDR2 SQIVND (reference sequence). V was pared by 3 bases and J by 11 bases, with 20 bases between. The DNA for the CDR3 is TGTGCCAGTAGTATGGTCAGGGGTCCCGCTAGGGCCCAGCATTTT. It is translated as CASSMVRGPARAQHF.

V usage is TRBV19 and J usage is TRBJ2-1; tentatively, D is TRBD1 (6 bases). Germline-derived CDR1 and CDR2 are LNHDA and SQIVND (reference sequence). Deletions cut 4 bases from V and 4 bases from J, with 11 bases between. The CDR3 is made up of 14 amino acids. The CDR3 reads CASSTGERYNEQFF. The CDR3 DNA follows: TGTGCCAGTAGTACAGGGGAAAGGTACAATGAGCAGTTCTTC.

V gene TRBV5-3 combines with J gene TRBJ2-1; 8 bases are a match to TRBD2. TRBV5-3 belongs to the ORF category, with a function that is uncertain. Unmatched junction bases numbered 3, after V lost 0 bases and J lost 7 bases. CDR3 length equals 14 residues. The CDR3 reads CARSLERERNEQFF. The DNA of the CDR3 is TGTGCCAGAAGCTTGGAGCGGGAGAGGAATGAGCAGTTCTTC.

This chain uses TRBV6-5 with TRBJ1-1; D remains unclear. This CDR3 comprises 12 residues. V lost 6 bases to trimming and J lost 5 bases, with 10 bases between them. CDR1 and CDR2 (germline): MNHEY, SVGAGI. This CDR3 is CASRGWATEAFF. The CDR3 nucleotides read TGTGCCAGCAGAGGTTGGGCGACTGAAGCTTTCTTT.

The chain employs TRBV7-9 and TRBJ2-5; D is unclear. From germline, CDR1 is SEHNR and CDR2 FQNEAQ (reference sequence). The CDR3 length is 15 residues. The ends were cut back, 0 bases at V and 0 bases at J, with 8 bases in the middle. CDR3 region: CASSLAIAYQETQYF. The CDR3 DNA follows: TGTGCCAGCAGCTTAGCGATAGCCTACCAAGAGACCCAGTACTTC. Variable domain in full (rest from reference TRBV7-9 and TRBJ2-5): DTGVSQNPRHKITKRGQNVTFRCDPISEHNRLYWYRQTLGQGPEFLTYFQNEAQLEKSRLLSDRFSAERPKGSFSTLEIQRTEQGDSAMYLCASSLAIAYQETQYFGPGTRLLVL.

Notes on this clone: At one boundary the junction diverges from the germline segment, which might be a read error. The chain joins TRBV7-7 to TRBJ2-1; D not resolved. This CDR3 has 14 residues. Germline V gene sequence: CDR1 SSHAT, CDR2 FNYEAQ (reference sequence). This chain's CDR3 is CASSPNPIAGEQFF. The CDR3 region has the DNA TGTGCTAGCAGCCCGAACCCTATAGCTGGTGAGCAGTTCTTC.

The V and J genes are TRBV27 and TRBJ2-7, with 7 bases lining up with TRBD2. The length of the CDR3 is 14 residues. The trim removed 2 bases at V and 3 bases at J, leaving 4 bases unmatched. CDR1 and CDR2 from the germline V gene are MNHEY and SMNVEV (reference sequence). The CDR3 here is CASSLAGAGYEQYF. The DNA of the CDR3 is TGTGCCAGCAGTTTAGCGGGAGCAGGCTACGAGCAGTACTTC.

This chain links TRBV18 with TRBJ2-5; D gene unclear. The V and J ends lost 3 bases and 2 bases respectively, with 7 bases between them. Per germline, CDR1 KGHSH and CDR2 LQKENI. CDR3 length equals 13 residues. This CDR3 is CASSPTSQETQYF. CDR3 DNA: TGTGCCAGCTCACCCACTTCACAAGAGACCCAGTACTTC.

The V gene is TRBV7-2, the J gene TRBJ1-1, with 7 bases lining up with TRBD1. Germline V gene lookup returns CDR1 SGHTA and CDR2 FQGNSA. V shed 5 bases, J shed 3 bases, and the junction held 9 bases outside the gene matches. The CDR3 loop spans 15 amino acids. CDR3 DNA sequence: TGTGCCAGCAGCGAGGAGGCAGGGGGGTACACTGAAGCTTTCTTT. Amino acid sequence: CASSEEAGGYTEAFF.

The rearrangement joins TRBV12-5 to TRBJ2-2, with TRBD2 matching 7 bases. Germline CDR1 reads LGHNT; CDR2 reads FRNRAP. V gave up 3 bases and J gave up 4 bases; unmatched junction bases: 8. This CDR3 is built from 16 residues. The CDR3 loop reads CASGFGGEGGTGELFF. The CDR3 region has the DNA TGTGCTAGTGGTTTTGGGGGGGAGGGTGGCACCGGGGAGCTGTTTTTT.

The J gene is TRBJ2-4, the V gene TRBV12-5; the match to TRBD2 covers 16 bases. The germline CDR1 and CDR2 sequences are LGHNT and FRNRAP. The CDR3 extends over 17 amino acids. The J segment lost 6 bases and the V segment lost 6 bases, leaving 8 bases of the junction unmatched. CDR3 loop: CASGGLAGGPWGNIQYF. CDR3 in DNA: TGTGCTAGTGGGGGACTAGCGGGAGGGCCCTGGGGAAACATTCAGTACTTC.

V gene TRBV19 combines with J gene TRBJ2-7, with 8 bases lining up with TRBD1. The CDR3 runs to 14 residues. V dropped 1 base and J dropped 2; count of bases not matched to a gene: 1. Per germline, CDR1 LNHDA and CDR2 SQIVND (reference sequence). The CDR3 loop is CASSIAQGAYEQYF. The CDR3 coding sequence is TGTGCCAGTAGTATAGCACAGGGGGCCTACGAGCAGTACTTC.